Below, 20 T cell receptor beta chains from the same sample are listed, as sequenced in a study of patients and donors after allogeneic stem cell transplantation. TCRdb reprocessed the RT-PCR reads with MiXCR, giving one entry per CDR3 protein. The sample records about 150,000 distinct CDR3 sequences, over 30% being singletons. The specimen sequenced was blood, either unsorted or a sorted T cell fraction (not recorded which). The receptors come from a human donor who was either an allogeneic HSCT recipient or a stem cell or donor lymphocyte infusion donor (not recorded which). It is not recorded whose cells these are; they may come from a transplant donor.

The chain couples TRBV29-1 to TRBJ2-2, with D maybe TRBD1 (6 bases). Germline-derived CDR1 and CDR2 are SQVTM and ANQGSEA. Trimming cost V 4 bases and J 5 bases, with 8 bases left between them. The CDR3 contains 12 residues. The CDR3 nucleotides are TGCAGCGTTGTCACAGGGACCGGGGAGCTGTTTTTT. Translation gives CSVVTGTGELFF.

This sequence joins TRBV10-3 and TRBJ2-5; TRBD1 might be the D (6 bases). The CDR3 covers 14 residues. The germline CDR1 and CDR2 sequences are ENHRY and SYGVKD. The V and J ends lost 2 bases and 5 bases respectively, with 12 bases between them. The CDR3 nucleotides are TGTGCCATCAGTGAGGTACAGGGTGAGGAGACCCAGTACTTC. Protein product: CAISEVQGEETQYF.

The chain combines TRBV9 with TRBJ2-3; D perhaps matches TRBD1 (7 bases). V lost 4 bases to trimming and J lost 4 bases, with 22 bases between them. Germline V gives CDR1 SGDLS, CDR2 YYNGEE. This CDR3 has 17 residues. CDR3 sequence (DNA): TGTGCCAGCAGCCCCCTCCTTAGGCAGGGGGGCGCAGATACGCAGTATTTT. Its protein product is CASSPLLRQGGADTQYF. Full variable domain (rest looked up from reference TRBV9 and TRBJ2-3): DSGVTQTPKHLITATGQRVTLRCSPRSGDLSVYWYQQSLDQGLQFLIQYYNGEERAKGNILERFSAQQFPDLHSELNLSSLELGDSALYFCASSPLLRQGGADTQYFGPGTRLTVL.

This clonotype appeared many times. The chain employs TRBV20-1 and TRBJ1-5; maybe TRBD1 (5 bases). The CDR3 sequence is 11 residues long. Trimming removed 3 bases from V and 6 bases from J, with 6 bases in between. CDR1 is DFQATT and CDR2 is SNEGSKA in the germline V gene (reference sequence). CDR3 nucleotide sequence: TGCAGTGCTAGCGGGGGTCAGCCCCAGCATTTT. Residues: CSASGGQPQHF.

This clonotype was detected only a few times. This chain links TRBV5-1 with TRBJ1-1; D gene ambiguous. CDR1 and CDR2 (germline): SGHRS, YFSETQ. This CDR3 spans 12 amino acids. V was trimmed by 6 bases and J by 2 bases, leaving 8 bases between them. DNA of the CDR3: TGCGCCAGCACGGATTTTAACACTGAAGCTTTCTTT. This translates into CASTDFNTEAFF.

The V call is TRBV27, the J call TRBJ2-3; the match to TRBD1 covers 7 bases. Trimming took 7 bases from V and 1 from J; bases not matched to a gene: 14. CDR3 length equals 17 residues. CDR1 is MNHEY, CDR2 SMNVEV, per germline (reference sequence). This CDR3 reads CASTRFPQGVRTDTQYF. As DNA, the CDR3 is TGTGCCAGCACCCGTTTCCCCCAGGGGGTCCGCACAGATACGCAGTATTTT.

This clonotype was seen only a few times. The chain combines TRBV5-1 with TRBJ1-1; 7 bases are shared with TRBD1. CDR3 length equals 14 residues. Germline CDR1 reads SGHRS; CDR2 reads YFSETQ. Trimming removed 4 bases from V and 5 bases from J; junction bases left unmatched: 8. DNA of the CDR3: TGCGCCAGCAGCCCAGACAGGGAGGAGACTGAAGCTTTCTTT. Translated: CASSPDREETEAFF.

Ten or more counts support this clonotype. The rearrangement links TRBV7-3 to TRBJ1-4; D might be TRBD1 (5 bases). This CDR3 has 15 residues. Germline lookup yields CDR1 SGHTA and CDR2 FQGTGA. V lost 2 bases and J lost 3, with 10 bases in between. CDR3 nucleotide sequence: TGTGCCAGCAGCTTATGGGGGACCCCTAATGAAAAACTGTTTTTT. Amino acid sequence: CASSLWGTPNEKLFF.

The V and J genes are TRBV4-3 and TRBJ1-2, with a tentative D call TRBD1 (5 bases). V lost 0 bases, J lost 2 bases, and 10 bases lay in between. CDR3 length: 15 residues. Germline values: CDR1 LGHNA, CDR2 YSLEER. The CDR3 protein is CASSQDAPGNYGYTF. CDR3 nucleotide sequence: TGCGCCAGCAGCCAAGACGCACCAGGGAACTATGGCTACACCTTC.

The genes are TRBV12-3 or TRBV12-4 and TRBJ2-5; 7 nucleotides line up with TRBD1. CDR3 length: 15 amino acids. The V and J ends lost 5 bases and 3 bases, in that order; junction bases with no gene match: 9. The CDR3 DNA follows: TGTGCCAGCAGTACCCCGACAGGGAAGGAAGAGACCCAGTACTTC. Residues: CASSTPTGKEETQYF.

In its sample, this clonotype was seen once. The chain carries TRBV11-2 and TRBJ2-1; D remains ambiguous. Germline CDR1 reads SGHAT; CDR2 reads FQNNGV. Trimming pared 0 bases from V and 8 bases from J, leaving 5 bases between. The CDR3 has 12 residues. The CDR3 sequence is CASSLDPDEQFF. CDR3 coding DNA: TGTGCCAGCAGCTTAGACCCGGATGAGCAGTTCTTC.

The chain uses TRBV12-3 or TRBV12-4 and TRBJ2-3; D not resolved. This CDR3 comprises 14 residues. Between the trimmed V and J ends, which lost 1 base and 0 bases, there was a span of 5 bases. The CDR3, as DNA: TGTGCCAGCAGTTTAGGTACTAGCACAGATACGCAGTATTTT. Protein: CASSLGTSTDTQYF.

This clonotype was detected a few times. The J gene is TRBJ1-2, the V gene TRBV29-1; no clear D. Germline V gene data show CDR1 as SQVTM and CDR2 as ANQGSEA. This CDR3 is 15 amino acids long. V lost 7 bases to trimming and J lost 8 bases, with 26 bases between them. CDR3 sequence reads: CSAVLNGPEPRGYTF. CDR3 bases: TGCAGCGCTGTCCTCAATGGCCCTGAGCCGCGAGGCTACACCTTC.

V and J are TRBV28 and TRBJ1-5, with 8 bases fitting TRBD1. Trimming took 8 bases from V and 7 from J; bases not matched to a gene: 7. Germline V gene sequence: CDR1 MDHEN, CDR2 SYDVKM. The CDR3 runs to 13 residues. The CDR3 protein is CASSRDRPQPQHF. CDR3 DNA: TGTGCCAGCTCAAGGGACAGGCCCCAGCCCCAGCATTTT.

This CDR3 is CASSPSGGPNTEAFF. The DNA for the CDR3 is TGTGCCAGCAGTCCCTCGGGTGGGCCGAACACTGAAGCTTTCTTT. This chain links TRBV12-3 or TRBV12-4 with TRBJ1-1, with D unclear. V shed 5 bases and J shed 1 base, with 14 bases lying between them. This CDR3 spans 15 amino acids.

The rearrangement links TRBV7-8 to TRBJ1-2; D is unclear. The CDR3 has 11 amino acids. V was clipped by 2 bases and J by 11 bases, with 9 bases between them. Germline V CDR1 and CDR2: SGHVS, FQNEAQ. The CDR3 DNA reads TGTGCCAGCAGCTTATACGAGGGTTACACCTTC. Its protein is CASSLYEGYTF.

This clonotype was found a few times. This sequence joins TRBV12-3 or TRBV12-4 and TRBJ2-3; D is undetermined. This CDR3 comprises 13 residues. With 3 bases removed from V and 8 bases from J, the gap between germline ends came to 12 bases. CDR3 in amino acids: CASSFVSPSTQYF. CDR3 nucleotides: TGTGCCAGCAGTTTTGTCTCCCCCAGTACGCAGTATTTT.

This chain joins TRBV5-1 and TRBJ1-3; D may be TRBD1 (5 bases). The CDR3 contains 16 residues. V shed 4 bases and J shed 0 bases, with 14 bases lying between them. Germline V lookup: CDR1 SGHRS, CDR2 YFSETQ. CDR3 in amino acids: CASSNGDRSSGNTIYF. CDR3 coding DNA: TGCGCCAGCAGCAACGGGGACCGCAGCTCTGGAAACACCATATATTTT.

This clonotype has only a few counts. The rearrangement uses TRBV20-1 and TRBJ2-1; possible D gene TRBD2, 5 bases. CDR1 and CDR2 (germline): DFQATT, SNEGSKA (reference sequence). The CDR3 spans 17 residues. Deletions cut 4 bases from V and 2 bases from J, with 21 bases between. The CDR3 coding sequence is TGCAGTGCTACCTGCCCAAGGGTGGGAGTGCCCTACAATGAGCAGTTCTTC. Encoded protein: CSATCPRVGVPYNEQFF.

Remarks on this clonotype: A read error may account for a junction end that differs from germline. The CDR3 loop is CTSSFAGETQYF. The CDR3 nucleotides are TGTACCAGCAGCTTCGCAGGGGAGACCCAGTACTTC. The chain carries TRBV7-9 and TRBJ2-5, with D perhaps TRBD1 (5 bases). The CDR3 runs 12 residues. From germline, CDR1 is SEHNR and CDR2 FQNEAQ (reference sequence).